This TCR beta chain was identified during a study of OX40 agonist ivuxolimab in advanced cancers. Study-wide context: The costimulatory receptor OX40 (CD134) was targeted by ivuxolimab, a fully human IgG2 agonistic monoclonal antibody. The paper covers the monotherapy dose-escalation part of the phase I ivuxolimab trial, which included N ≈ 57 patients. Prior anti-PD-1, anti-PD-L1 or anti-CTLA-4 therapy was permitted, and 35% to 40% of dose-escalation patients had received checkpoint inhibitors. Of the roughly 53 patients in dose escalation, 19 had hepatocellular carcinoma, approximately 15 had melanoma, 9 had renal cell carcinoma and 9 had head and neck cancer. Intravenous ivuxolimab was administered to patients every 2 weeks at six dose levels: 0.01, 0.1, 0.3, 1.5, 3 and 10 mg/kg. In the dose-escalation cohort, 82.7% of patients were male, and the mean age was about 55 years, with a range of about 23 to 85. Partial responses were achieved by three dose-escalation patients, of whom one had hepatocellular carcinoma and two had cutaneous melanoma. Peripheral TCRbeta sequencing aimed to test whether ivuxolimab altered TCR sequence diversity and caused clonal T-cell expansion. Results the study describes overall, beyond this receptor: Low levels of normalized T-cell clonal expansion were also seen in some nonresponding patients. After ivuxolimab, expanded clones were on average more numerous among CD8+ T cells than among CD4+ T cells. At doses of 0.1 to 3.0 mg/kg, clonal expansion of both CD4+ and CD8+ T cells in blood was seen between baseline and week 6. In the 0.1-3.0 mg/kg groups, partial responders had among the lowest normalized peripheral clonal expansion, particularly in CD8+ T cells. Which antigens the clonally expanded peripheral T cells were specific for was not determined.

Patients with autoimmune disease history or receiving systemic immunosuppression were excluded from the trial. Peripheral blood for TCR sequencing was collected from all dose cohorts at baseline, on cycle 4 day 1, and on cycle 7 day 1. The samples were taken from a phase I, first-in-human, multicenter, open-label dose-escalation trial of ivuxolimab. Adults with locally advanced or metastatic melanoma, renal cell, hepatocellular, or head and neck squamous cell carcinoma were enrolled in the trial. CD4+ and CD8+ T cells were sorted separately from peripheral blood before TCR sequencing. For sequencing of the TCRbeta CDR3 region, genomic DNA was extracted from the sorted cells. The immunoSEQ Assay was used for sequencing of TCRbeta CDR3 regions. Entries here come from immuneACCESS through TCRdb and include only in-frame sequences with V and J called. Some clones fail to appear in such tables; in the studies checked, an unresolved V gene covers under half of the shortfall, and the cause of the remainder is unknown. A total of about 45,000 clones appear in this sample, 88% of them only once. The ten largest clones capture about 1% of the sample.

In regard to this clone: This receptor's antigen is unknown. Per-nucleotide qualities are absent, and no much larger clonotype sits a single base away.

The sample here was CD4+ or CD8+ T cells sorted from blood, taken in a trial of the OX40 agonist ivuxolimab. The sequence was collected from an adult with an advanced solid tumor such as melanoma, head and neck, liver or kidney cancer.

Here the CDR3 is given as CASSTGQGRFGELFF. The DNA sequence follows: TGTGCCAGCAGTACCGGACAGGGGAGGTTTGGGGAGCTGTTTTTT. In this chain, TRBV6-1 is recombined with TRBJ2-2; 9 nucleotides in the junction match TRBD1. The germline V gene supplies CDR1 MNHNS and CDR2 SASEGT. The germline V end is reduced by 5 bases and the J end by 8 bases; junction bases left unmatched: 9. CDR3 length: 15 amino acids, cysteine to phenylalanine. The sequence is cut down to CDR3 DNA, 45 bases in frame from base 1.